This passage covers 20 T cell receptor beta chains from one sample sequenced in a study of cytomegalovirus exposure and HLA in healthy donors. The PCR ran on 60 Vbeta and 13 Jbeta primers. The protocol was immunoSEQ multiplex PCR, while the TCRdb copy is restricted to in-frame clones and leaves out a portion. The sample lists approximately 170,000 clones, around 77% occurring once. The sample comprised PBMCs. These receptors came from a man aged 35 to 55 in good health and CMV-seronegative.

The V and J genes are TRBV27 and TRBJ2-7; 7 positions match TRBD1. CDR1 is MNHEY, CDR2 SMNVEV, per germline (reference sequence). The CDR3 runs to 12 residues. CDR3 sequence: CASSPRQGPPVV. In nucleotides, the CDR3 is TGTGCCAGCAGTCCCCGACAGGGCCCCCCCGTCGTC.

The rearrangement uses TRBV27 and TRBJ2-1; 7 bases align to TRBD2. The CDR3 loop spans 17 amino acids. Looked up from germline, CDR1 is MNHEY and CDR2 is SMNVEV (reference sequence). After removal of 2 bases from V and 8 bases from J, the junction contained 15 bases not matched to a gene. The DNA for the CDR3 is TGTGCCAGCAGTTTACCCCTCCCTAGCGGAGTGGTCCATGAGCAGTTCTTC. The encoded protein is CASSLPLPSGVVHEQFF.

This clone was seen once. The chain uses TRBV7-9 and TRBJ2-3; unclear D gene. CDR1 and CDR2 (germline): SEHNR, FQNEAQ (reference sequence). This CDR3 spans 14 amino acids. Trimming stripped 3 bases from V and 0 bases from J, with 7 bases between. The CDR3 region has the DNA TGTGCCAGCAGCTTCGACTTTAGCACAGATACGCAGTATTTT. As protein: CASSFDFSTDTQYF.

This clone was seen a handful of times. V usage is TRBV18 and J usage is TRBJ2-2; 10 bases are a match to TRBD2. CDR3 length: 16 residues. Germline assignment: CDR1 KGHSH and CDR2 LQKENI. V was clipped by 3 bases and J by 1 base; unmatched bases: 2. CDR3 sequence (DNA): TGTGCCAGCTCACCCCGGACTAGCGGGAACACCGGGGAGCTGTTTTTT. This encodes CASSPRTSGNTGELFF.

The rearrangement joins TRBV5-1 to TRBJ2-1; D uncertain. The CDR3 runs to 11 residues. Per germline, CDR1 SGHRS and CDR2 YFSETQ. Trimming removed 2 bases at V and 8 bases at J, with 5 bases between. CDR3 sequence: CASSFQYEQFF. The CDR3 region has the DNA TGCGCCAGCAGCTTTCAGTATGAGCAGTTCTTC.

This clone was observed a handful of times. This sequence joins TRBV5-4 and TRBJ2-1; TRBD2 aligns across 8 bases. The CDR3 loop spans 17 amino acids. The ends lost 0 bases at V and 3 bases at J; junction bases unmatched: 8. The germline V gene encodes CDR1 SGHNT and CDR2 YYREEE (reference sequence). The CDR3 loop is CASSLESGGPRYNEQFF. The CDR3 DNA follows: TGTGCCAGCAGCTTGGAATCGGGAGGGCCACGCTACAATGAGCAGTTCTTC.

The chain combines TRBV7-8 with TRBJ2-4, with D perhaps TRBD1 (5 bases). Germline V gene lookup returns CDR1 SGHVS and CDR2 FQNEAQ. The germline V and J ends were trimmed by 0 bases and 6 bases, with 18 bases remaining between them. This CDR3 region has 17 residues. For the CDR3, the DNA is TGTGCCAGCAGCTTAGCCAGGGTAGGCCCCAACTTAAACATTCAGTACTTC. This sequence encodes CASSLARVGPNLNIQYF.

J is TRBJ2-7 and V is TRBV18; 9 bases align to TRBD2. This CDR3 has 15 residues. The J segment lost 5 bases and the V segment lost 3 bases, leaving 8 bases of the junction unmatched. Germline V gene lookup returns CDR1 KGHSH and CDR2 LQKENI. The CDR3 sequence: CASSPGGGRAHEQYF. In nucleotides, the CDR3 is TGTGCCAGCTCACCGGGGGGCGGGAGGGCCCACGAGCAGTACTTC.

The V gene is TRBV10-2, the J gene TRBJ2-7, with a tentative D call TRBD1 (5 bases). Between the trimmed V and J ends, which lost 2 bases and 3 bases, there was a span of 11 bases. The CDR3 consists of 14 residues. From germline, CDR1 is WSHSY and CDR2 SAAADI. The CDR3 coding sequence is TGCGCCAGCAGTGAGGAGAAGGGGTTCTACGAGCAGTACTTC. Translated: CASSEEKGFYEQYF.

The chain recombines TRBV2 with TRBJ2-3; 13 bases are a match to TRBD2. V lost 3 bases and J lost 3; bases outside the gene matches: 9. In germline, CDR1 is SNHLY, CDR2 FYNNEI. This CDR3 contains 18 residues. CDR3 nucleotides: TGTGCCAGCAGTGACCCTGGACTAGCGGGAGACGGAACAGATACGCAGTATTTT. Translating it yields CASSDPGLAGDGTDTQYF. Full variable domain (outside the CDR3, taken from reference TRBV2 and TRBJ2-3): EPEVTQTPSHQVTQMGQEVILRCVPISNHLYFYWYRQILGQKVEFLVSFYNNEISEKSEIFDDQFSVERPDGSNFTLKIRSTKLEDSAMYFCASSDPGLAGDGTDTQYFGPGTRLTVL.

For the CDR3, the DNA is TGTGCCAGCAGTTTCTCTTCGACAGGCCGCCGAACAGATACGCAGTATTTT. Translation: CASSFSSTGRRTDTQYF. This rearrangement joins TRBV28 to TRBJ2-3; a weak D match, TRBD1 (6 bases). The CDR3 contains 17 residues. The ends were cut back, 3 bases at V and 3 bases at J, with 19 bases in the middle. Germline assignment: CDR1 MDHEN and CDR2 SYDVKM. Drawing the rest from reference TRBV28 and TRBJ2-3, the complete variable domain is DVKVTQSSRYLVKRTGEKVFLECVQDMDHENMFWYRQDPGLGLRLIYFSYDVKMKEKGDIPEGYSVSREKKERFSLILESASTNQTSMYLCASSFSSTGRRTDTQYFGPGTRLTVL.

The V call is TRBV9, the J call TRBJ1-2; unclear D gene. V was pared by 1 base and J by 2 bases, with 6 bases between. Germline lookup yields CDR1 SGDLS and CDR2 YYNGEE. The CDR3 sequence is 13 residues long. CDR3 amino acids: CASSVSENYGYTF. DNA for the CDR3: TGTGCCAGCAGCGTATCAGAAAACTATGGCTACACCTTC.

V is TRBV7-2 and J is TRBJ2-3; a possible D gene is TRBD2 (6 bases). CDR3 length equals 16 residues. CDR1 is SGHTA and CDR2 is FQGNSA in the germline V gene. Trimming pared 1 base from V and 4 bases from J, leaving 15 bases between. The CDR3 DNA reads as TGTGCCAGCAGCTTAGTTTCCGGGAGTGTGGCAGATACGCAGTATTTT. Its translation: CASSLVSGSVADTQYF.

The chain recombines TRBV6-1 with TRBJ1-3; D uncertain. Germline V gene lookup returns CDR1 MNHNS and CDR2 SASEGT. The CDR3 has 14 residues. The V gene lost 4 bases and the J gene lost 4 bases, with 11 bases spanning the gap. The CDR3 reads CASSGASRGNTIYF. In nucleotides, the CDR3 is TGTGCCAGCAGTGGAGCGTCGAGGGGAAACACCATATATTTT.

The genes are TRBV28 and TRBJ1-1; D unresolved. The germline V gene encodes CDR1 MDHEN and CDR2 SYDVKM. The length of the CDR3 is 15 residues. Trimming cost V 6 bases and J 1 base, with 15 bases left between them. The CDR3 region has the DNA TGTGCCAGCAGCTCAGGTCGTGGAAGGAACACTGAAGCTTTCTTT. This translates into CASSSGRGRNTEAFF.

This clone was counted between two and nine times. The J gene is TRBJ1-3, the V gene TRBV6-5; D is undetermined. V dropped 8 bases and J dropped 0 bases, with 14 bases sitting between them. The CDR3 consists of 15 residues. Germline CDR1 reads MNHEY; CDR2 reads SVGAGI. The CDR3 sequence: CASSEGALSGNTIYF. The CDR3, as DNA: TGTGCCAGCTCGGAGGGAGCCCTCTCTGGAAACACCATATATTTT.

The DNA for the CDR3 is TGTGCCAGCACCGCAATCGTGGGCAGGGCTTCAACCTACGAGCAGTACTTC. Protein product: CASTAIVGRASTYEQYF. The genes are TRBV28 and TRBJ2-7; perhaps TRBD1 as D (5 bases). CDR1 and CDR2 from the germline V gene are MDHEN and SYDVKM. V was cut by 7 bases and J by 2 bases, with 24 bases left in between. The CDR3 runs 17 residues.

The rearrangement joins TRBV5-1 to TRBJ1-5, with 8 positions matching TRBD1. Germline V gene sequence: CDR1 SGHRS, CDR2 YFSETQ. The V and J ends lost 2 bases and 3 bases, in that order; junction bases with no gene match: 4. The CDR3 runs to 15 residues. The CDR3 nucleotides read TGCGCCAGCAGCTTAGGGACAGGCTTCAATCAGCCCCAGCATTTT. Translating it yields CASSLGTGFNQPQHF.

This clone was observed a single time. The V gene is TRBV10-2, the J gene TRBJ1-3; perhaps TRBD1 as D (5 bases). V was clipped by 0 bases and J by 0 bases, with 12 bases between them. The germline gives CDR1 WSHSY, CDR2 SAAADI. This CDR3 spans 17 amino acids. The CDR3 coding sequence is TGCGCCAGCAGTGAGTCGACAGCGCGATTCTCTGGAAACACCATATATTTT. Translating gives CASSESTARFSGNTIYF.

The chain employs TRBV6-5 and TRBJ2-5, with a possible D match to TRBD1 (5 bases). The germline CDR1 and CDR2 sequences are MNHEY and SVGAGI. V was clipped by 8 bases and J by 0 bases, with 7 bases between them. The CDR3 runs to 12 residues. The CDR3 DNA reads TGTGCCAGCGGACACAACCAAGAGACCCAGTACTTC. Its protein is CASGHNQETQYF.